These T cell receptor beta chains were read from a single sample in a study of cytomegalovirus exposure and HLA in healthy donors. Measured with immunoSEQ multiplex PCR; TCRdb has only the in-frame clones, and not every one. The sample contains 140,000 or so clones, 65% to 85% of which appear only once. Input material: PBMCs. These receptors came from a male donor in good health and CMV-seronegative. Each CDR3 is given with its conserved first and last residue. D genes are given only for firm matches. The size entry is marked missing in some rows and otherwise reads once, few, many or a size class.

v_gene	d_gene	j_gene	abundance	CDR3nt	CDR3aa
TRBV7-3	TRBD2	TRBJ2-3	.	TGTGCCAGCGGGGGGGGTACAGATACGCAGTATTTT	CASGGGTDTQYF
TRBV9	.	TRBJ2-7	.	TGTGCCAGCAGCGTAAAGGGAGGATTAAACTACGAGCAGTACTTC	CASSVKGGLNYEQYF
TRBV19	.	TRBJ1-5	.	TGTGCCAGCACCCGGGGCGGGGTTTCCTATAGCAATCAGCCCCAGCATTTT	CASTRGGVSYSNQPQHF
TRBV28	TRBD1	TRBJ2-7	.	TGTGCCAGCGTCAGACAGGGTAAAGCCTACGAGCAGTACTTC	CASVRQGKAYEQYF
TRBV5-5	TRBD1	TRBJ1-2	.	TGTGCCAGCAGCTTGGTCATTGGACAGGGGAGAGGGGGTGTATATGGCTACACCTTC	CASSLVIGQGRGGVYGYTF
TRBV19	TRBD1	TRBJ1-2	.	TGTGCCAGTAGTGGACAGGCGGAAGGCTACACCTTC	CASSGQAEGYTF
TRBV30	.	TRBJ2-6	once	TGTGCCTGGGGGGGGGCAGGGGGCGCCTCCGGGGCCAACGTCCTGACTTTC	CAWGGAGGASGANVLTF
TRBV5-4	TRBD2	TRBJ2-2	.	TGTGCCAGCAGCATAGCGGGGGGCACCGGGGAGCTGTTTTTT	CASSIAGGTGELFF
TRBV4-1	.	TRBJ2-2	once	TGCGCCAGCAGTCGAGGATCTGGAACCGGGGAGCTGTTTTTT	CASSRGSGTGELFF
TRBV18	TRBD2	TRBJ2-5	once	TGTGCCAGCTCACCGCTACTAGCGGGAAGGTTCTGGGAGACCCAGTACTTC	CASSPLLAGRFWETQYF
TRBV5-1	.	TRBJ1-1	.	TGCGCCAGCGGAACAGGGATGAACACTGAAGCTTTCTTT	CASGTGMNTEAFF
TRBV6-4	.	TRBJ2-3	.	TGTGCCAGCAGTGGGCAGGGTTCAGATACGCAGTATTTT	CASSGQGSDTQYF
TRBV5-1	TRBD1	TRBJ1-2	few	TGCGCCAGCCAAATCGGGACAGCTAGTTTGGGTGGCTACACCTTC	CASQIGTASLGGYTF
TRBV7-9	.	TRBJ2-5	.	TGTGCCAGCAGCCGAAGGGGGGGTGAGACCCAGTACTTC	CASSRRGGETQYF
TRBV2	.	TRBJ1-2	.	TGTGCCAGCAGTCCCAACTCGGCAGGGGTCGGTGGCTACACCTTC	CASSPNSAGVGGYTF
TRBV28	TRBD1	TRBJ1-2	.	TGTGCCAGCAGCGGACAGGGGGCAGACGGCTACACCTTC	CASSGQGADGYTF
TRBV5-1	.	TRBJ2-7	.	TGCGCCAGCAGCTTGGGCTCGAGTCACGAGCAGTACTTC	CASSLGSSHEQYF
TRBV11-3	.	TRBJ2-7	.	TGTGCCAGCAGCTACGGAAGGACGGGGACCTACGAGCAGTACTTC	CASSYGRTGTYEQYF
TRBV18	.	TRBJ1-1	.	TGTGCCAGCTCACCCCAGACAGGTAACGAAGCTTTCTTT	CASSPQTGNEAFF
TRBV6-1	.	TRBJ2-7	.	TGTGCCAGCATGCCGACAGAGTACTACGAGCAGTACTTC	CASMPTEYYEQYF
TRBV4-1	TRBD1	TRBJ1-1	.	TGCGCCAGCAGCCACACCGGGACAGGGAAGTTAAACACTGAAGCTTTCTTT	CASSHTGTGKLNTEAFF
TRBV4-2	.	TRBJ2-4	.	TGTGCCAGCAGCCAAGATCCCCCCCGCACTAGTCCGTACTTC	CASSQDPPRTSPYF
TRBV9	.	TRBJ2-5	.	TGTGCCAGCAGCGACACCACAGGGCAAGAGACCCAGTACTTC	CASSDTTGQETQYF
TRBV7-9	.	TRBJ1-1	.	TGTGCCAGCAGCCCCAACACAGCCACTGAAGCTTTCTTT	CASSPNTATEAFF
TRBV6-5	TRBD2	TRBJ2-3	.	TGTGCCAGCAGGCTCCCTCCGGGGGGTACGCAGTATTTT	CASRLPPGGTQYF
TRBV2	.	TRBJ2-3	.	TGTGCCAGCAGTGAAGTTACAGGCTCCAGCACAGATACGCAGTATTTT	CASSEVTGSSTDTQYF
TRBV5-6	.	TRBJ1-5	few	TGTGCCAGCAGCTTGGTCGGGGGGAACGACAATCAGCCCCAGCATTTT	CASSLVGGNDNQPQHF
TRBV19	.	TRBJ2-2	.	TGTGCCAGTAGTACTGACAGGATAACGGGTTCGGGCGGGGAGCTGTTTTTT	CASSTDRITGSGGELFF
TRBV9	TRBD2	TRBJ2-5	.	TGTGCCAGCAGCGTAGATGGACTAGCGGCTTTGGGGGAGACCCAGTACTTC	CASSVDGLAALGETQYF
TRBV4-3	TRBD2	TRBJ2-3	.	TGCGCCAGCAGCCAGACTAGCGGGTACGCGGGTACGCAGTATTTT	CASSQTSGYAGTQYF
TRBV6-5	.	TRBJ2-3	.	TGTGCCAGCAGACCCTCTGGCGGAGATACGCAGTATTTT	CASRPSGGDTQYF
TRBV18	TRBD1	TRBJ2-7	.	TGTGCCAGCTCATCCGGGGACAGGCGGAACGAGCAGTACTTC	CASSSGDRRNEQYF
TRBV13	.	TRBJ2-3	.	TGTGCCAGCAGCTTAGGCAGGTTGTTTGCAGATACGCAGTATTTT	CASSLGRLFADTQYF
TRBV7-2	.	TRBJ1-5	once	TGTGCCAGCAGCTTAGGGGGCCCCCAAATCCAGCCCCAGCATTTT	CASSLGGPQIQPQHF
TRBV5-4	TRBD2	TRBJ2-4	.	TGTGCCAGCAGCTTCAGGACTAGCGGGAGGGCCAAAAACATTCAGTACTTC	CASSFRTSGRAKNIQYF
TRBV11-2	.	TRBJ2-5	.	TGTGCCAGCAGCTTAGTGGCAGAAGAGACCCAGTACTTC	CASSLVAEETQYF
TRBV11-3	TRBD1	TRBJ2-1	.	TGTGCCAGCAGCCTGGGACAGGGGACCTACAATGAGCAGTTCTTC	CASSLGQGTYNEQFF
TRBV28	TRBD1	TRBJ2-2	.	TGTGCCAGTTGGACAGGGGAAAACACCGGGGAGCTGTTTTTT	CASWTGENTGELFF
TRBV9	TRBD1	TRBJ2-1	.	TGTGCCAGCAGCGTAGCCTCAGCGCCGGGACAGGGAATGTACAATGAGCAGTTCTTC	CASSVASAPGQGMYNEQFF
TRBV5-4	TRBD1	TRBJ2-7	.	TGTGCCAGCAGCTTGGTCCCCGGACAGGGTGCCTACGAGCAGTACTTC	CASSLVPGQGAYEQYF
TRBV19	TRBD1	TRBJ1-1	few	TGTGCCAGTAGTATTTCCCCCGGGACAGCAGAAGCTTTCTTT	CASSISPGTAEAFF
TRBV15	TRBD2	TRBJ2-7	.	TGTGCCACCAGCAATTCTCTAGGTGATCTAGCGGCACTTCCCTACGAGCAGTACTTC	CATSNSLGDLAALPYEQYF
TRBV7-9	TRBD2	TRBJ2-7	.	TGTTCCAGCAGCTTAGGTCTGCGGGGGGCGGGAGGGCCCTACGAGCAGTACTTC	CSSSLGLRGAGGPYEQYF
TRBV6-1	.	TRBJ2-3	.	TGTGCCAGCAGTGAAGTGGGCTATACGCAGTATTTT	CASSEVGYTQYF
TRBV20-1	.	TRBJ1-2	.	TGCCAGTCCCTCGCCGGGATTGGCTACACCTTC	CQSLAGIGYTF
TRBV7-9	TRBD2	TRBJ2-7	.	TGTGCCAGCAGCTTGCCGGGAGGCTACGAGCAGTACTTC	CASSLPGGYEQYF
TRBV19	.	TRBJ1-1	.	TGTGCCAGTAGTACAGGATACACTGAAGCTTTCTTT	CASSTGYTEAFF
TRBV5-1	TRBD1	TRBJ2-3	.	TGCGCCAGCAGCCCGCGGACAGGGGCAGGCAGGGATACGCAGTATTTT	CASSPRTGAGRDTQYF
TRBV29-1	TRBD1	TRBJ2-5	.	TGCAGCGTTGAAGGGGGACAGGCTAAAGAGGCCCAGTACTTC	CSVEGGQAKEAQYF
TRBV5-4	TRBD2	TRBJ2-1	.	TGTGCCAGCAGTCGACTAGCGGGAGGAGGGCTATACAATGAGCAGTTCTTC	CASSRLAGGGLYNEQFF
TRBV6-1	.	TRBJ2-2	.	TGTGCCAGCAGTTATCTGGCGGCCGGGGAGCTGTTTTTT	CASSYLAAGELFF